The 27 T cell receptor beta chains below all came from one sample that was sequenced in a study of OX40 agonist ivuxolimab in advanced cancers. Clones were sequenced by immunoSEQ multiplex PCR, and TCRdb holds only the in-frame ones, with some missing. The sample includes about 100,000 clones, over 75% of them seen just once. The sequencing used CD4+ or CD8+ T cells sorted from blood, collected in a trial of the OX40 agonist ivuxolimab. These receptors were collected from an adult with an advanced solid tumor such as melanoma, head and neck, liver or kidney cancer.

V usage is TRBV6-5 and J usage is TRBJ1-2, with 7 positions matching TRBD1. The germline gives CDR1 MNHEY, CDR2 SVGAGI. V lost 6 bases to trimming and J lost 3 bases; unmatched junction nucleotides: 4. The CDR3 has 13 residues. CDR3 DNA: TGTGCCAGCAGGAGGGGGCCCGACTATGGCTACACCTTC. Protein product: CASRRGPDYGYTF.

The chain couples TRBV13 to TRBJ2-7, with 8 bases identical to TRBD1. This CDR3 is 16 amino acids long. Per the germline V gene, CDR1 is PRHDT and CDR2 is FYEKMQ (reference sequence). V was pared by 3 bases and J by 0 bases, with 7 bases of the junction left unmatched. CDR3 nucleotides: TGTGCCAGCAGCTTCGCAGGGGACAGGCACTCCTACGAGCAGTACTTC. It specifies CASSFAGDRHSYEQYF.

The chain is built from TRBV19 and TRBJ1-5; 9 bases are a match to TRBD1. The CDR3 loop spans 15 amino acids. Germline V gives CDR1 LNHDA, CDR2 SQIVND (reference sequence). V shed 1 base, J shed 4 bases, and the junction held 2 bases outside the gene matches. The DNA for the CDR3 is TGTGCCAGTAGTATAGGGGACAGGGTGAATCAGCCCCAGCATTTT. Its translation is CASSIGDRVNQPQHF.

CDR3 protein: CSVEELRDMNTEAFF. The CDR3, as DNA: TGCAGCGTTGAGGAGCTTAGGGACATGAACACTGAAGCTTTCTTT. The chain combines TRBV29-1 with TRBJ1-1; the D gene is possibly TRBD1 (6 bases). The germline V gene has CDR1 SQVTM and CDR2 ANQGSEA. V lost 3 bases and J 0 bases, leaving 14 bases between the germline ends. The CDR3 is 15 residues long. Full variable domain (rest looked up from reference TRBV29-1 and TRBJ1-1): SAVISQKPSRDICQRGTSLTIQCQVDSQVTMMFWYRQQPGQSLTLIATANQGSEATYESGFVIDKFPISRPNLTFSTLTVSNMSPEDSSIYLCSVEELRDMNTEAFFGQGTRLTVV.

The chain recombines TRBV7-3 with TRBJ2-3; 9 positions match TRBD2. This CDR3 has 19 residues. Per germline, CDR1 SGHTA and CDR2 FQGTGA. With V trimmed by 1 base and J by 2 bases, 13 bases remained unmatched. The CDR3 coding sequence is TGTGCCAGCAGCTTAAGGACCCCTCAGCGGGGGGTCTCCACAGATACGCAGTATTTT. It translates to CASSLRTPQRGVSTDTQYF.

The chain couples TRBV9 to TRBJ2-3, with TRBD2 matching over 11 bases. The germline V gene has CDR1 SGDLS and CDR2 YYNGEE. CDR3 length equals 17 residues. The V and J ends lost 0 bases and 2 bases, in that order; junction bases with no gene match: 5. The CDR3 DNA reads as TGTGCCAGCAGCGTAGGGTTACTAGCGGGAGACACAGATACGCAGTATTTT. Protein: CASSVGLLAGDTDTQYF. The whole variable domain, filled in from reference TRBV9 and TRBJ2-3, reads DSGVTQTPKHLITATGQRVTLRCSPRSGDLSVYWYQQSLDQGLQFLIQYYNGEERAKGNILERFSAQQFPDLHSELNLSSLELGDSALYFCASSVGLLAGDTDTQYFGPGTRLTVL.

J is TRBJ2-7 and V is TRBV21-1; TRBD2 was called by the table and not checked on the DNA. TRBV21-1 corresponds to a pseudogene. This CDR3 has 14 residues. This chain's CDR3 is CASSTPGLTYEQYF. CDR3 sequence (DNA): TGTGCCAGCAGCACCCCCGGACTGACCTACGAGCAGTACTTC.

This chain connects TRBV10-3 to TRBJ1-5; TRBD1 aligns across 9 bases. Unmatched junction bases numbered 9, after V lost 10 bases and J lost 2 bases. CDR3 length: 15 residues. CDR1 is ENHRY and CDR2 is SYGVKD in the germline V gene. CDR3 protein: CATTQGASGNQPQHF. The CDR3 DNA follows: TGTGCCACAACACAGGGGGCTTCCGGCAATCAGCCCCAGCATTTT.

The rearrangement uses TRBV18 and TRBJ2-2; tentatively, D is TRBD2 (5 bases). This CDR3 has 14 amino acids. Trimming stripped 3 bases from V and 7 bases from J, with 12 bases between. CDR1 and CDR2 from the germline V gene are KGHSH and LQKENI. The CDR3 here is CASSPTAAGGELFF. CDR3 DNA sequence: TGTGCCAGCTCACCGACCGCCGCGGGCGGGGAGCTGTTTTTT.

The rearrangement uses TRBV9 and TRBJ2-3; D ambiguous. V gave up 0 bases and J gave up 4 bases, with 9 bases separating them. Germline CDR1 SGDLS, CDR2 YYNGEE. The length of the CDR3 is 14 residues. The CDR3: CASSVVGGADTQYF. CDR3 nucleotide sequence: TGTGCCAGCAGCGTAGTTGGTGGTGCAGATACGCAGTATTTT.

This clone has just a few counts. The chain has TRBV7-2 and TRBJ2-3, with TRBD2 matching over 9 bases. The CDR3 extends over 17 amino acids. V trimming: 2 bases; J trimming: 2 bases; junction bases outside the gene matches: 8. Per the germline V gene, CDR1 is SGHTA and CDR2 is FQGNSA. CDR3 in DNA: TGTGCCAGCAGCTTAATGACAGCGGGAGGCCCCACAGATACGCAGTATTTT. This sequence encodes CASSLMTAGGPTDTQYF.

This chain joins TRBV18 and TRBJ2-5; D gene uncertain. The germline V and J ends were trimmed by 3 bases and 6 bases, with 8 bases remaining between them. This CDR3 contains 12 residues. Germline assignment: CDR1 KGHSH and CDR2 LQKENI. Written as DNA, the CDR3 is TGTGCCAGCTCACCTCGGAGCCAGACCCAGTACTTC. Residues: CASSPRSQTQYF.

The chain combines TRBV7-2 with TRBJ2-5; TRBD2 aligns across 8 bases. CDR1 is SGHTA, CDR2 FQGNSA, per germline. This CDR3 is built from 18 residues. Trimming took 4 bases from V and 5 from J; bases not matched to a gene: 18. CDR3 sequence (DNA): TGTGCCAGCAGCTCGGCGCCCGATAAACTAGCGGTCAGGGAGACCCAGTACTTC. This gives the protein CASSSAPDKLAVRETQYF.

The chain employs TRBV7-4 and TRBJ2-7, with D possibly TRBD2 on 5 matching bases. Per germline, CDR1 SGHVT and CDR2 SQSDAQ. The length of the CDR3 is 14 residues. Between the trimmed V and J ends, which lost 0 bases and 0 bases, there was a span of 6 bases. The CDR3 sequence is CASSLAAGSYEQYF. CDR3 sequence (DNA): TGTGCCAGCAGCTTAGCGGCGGGCTCCTACGAGCAGTACTTC.

This clone appeared once. The CDR3 DNA is TGTGCCAGCAGCGTTTCGGACTATCCGACCTACGAGCAGTACTTC. It is translated as CASSVSDYPTYEQYF. This rearrangement joins TRBV7-2 to TRBJ2-7; a weak D match, TRBD2 (6 bases). The CDR3 spans 15 residues. Trimming stripped 5 bases from V and 2 bases from J, with 16 bases between. CDR1 and CDR2 (germline): SGHTA, FQGNSA.

This chain connects TRBV2 to TRBJ1-2, with a tentative D call TRBD1 (5 bases). CDR3 length: 14 residues. The ends were cut back, 4 bases at V and 3 bases at J, with 12 bases in the middle. From germline, CDR1 is SNHLY and CDR2 FYNNEI. DNA of the CDR3: TGTGCCAGCAGTGGGGGGGGTCGTGACTATGGCTACACCTTC. It encodes CASSGGGRDYGYTF.

This chain connects TRBV5-6 to TRBJ2-7; no clear D. The CDR3 loop spans 13 amino acids. V was shortened by 0 bases and J by 0 bases, with 4 bases between the two germline ends. Germline loops: CDR1 SGHDT, CDR2 YYEEEE. CDR3 amino acids: CASSLVSSYEQYF. The CDR3 bases are TGTGCCAGCAGCTTGGTTAGCTCCTACGAGCAGTACTTC.

This clone was found a few times. This chain uses TRBV11-2 with TRBJ1-3; D remains ambiguous. Germline V gene data show CDR1 as SGHAT and CDR2 as FQNNGV. V dropped 1 base and J dropped 1 base, with 11 bases sitting between them. The CDR3 length is 16 residues. The CDR3 nucleotides read TGTGCCAGCAGCTTAGGCCCCGTCGGATCTGGAAACACCATATATTTT. It specifies CASSLGPVGSGNTIYF.

Only a few counts were recorded for this clone. This chain connects TRBV28 to TRBJ2-1; no firm D call. There are 14 residues in the CDR3. Germline CDR1 and CDR2: MDHEN and SYDVKM. Trimming removed 2 bases from V and 5 bases from J, with 10 bases in between. CDR3 in amino acids: CASSLGQTHNEQFF. Here the CDR3 DNA reads TGTGCCAGCAGTTTAGGTCAGACCCACAATGAGCAGTTCTTC. The whole variable domain, remainder taken from reference TRBV28 and TRBJ2-1, is DVKVTQSSRYLVKRTGEKVFLECVQDMDHENMFWYRQDPGLGLRLIYFSYDVKMKEKGDIPEGYSVSREKKERFSLILESASTNQTSMYLCASSLGQTHNEQFFGPGTRLTVL.

V and J are TRBV5-4 and TRBJ2-3; 7 bases match TRBD2. V dropped 3 bases and J dropped 5; count of bases not matched to a gene: 12. This CDR3 is built from 16 residues. Germline V lookup: CDR1 SGHNT, CDR2 YYREEE (reference sequence). The CDR3, as DNA: TGTGCCAGCAGCTATTGGACCTCGGGGAGGGTAGATACGCAGTATTTT. As protein: CASSYWTSGRVDTQYF.

The chain couples TRBV6-6 to TRBJ2-5; D remains unclear. V lost 4 bases, J lost 0 bases, and 6 bases lay in between. Germline V gene lookup returns CDR1 MNHNY and CDR2 SVGAGI (reference sequence). This CDR3 has 13 amino acids. In DNA, the CDR3 is TGTGCCAGCAGTTGGAACAACCAAGAGACCCAGTACTTC. It encodes CASSWNNQETQYF.

In its sample, this clone was seen once. The J gene is TRBJ2-1, the V gene TRBV7-9; D gene unclear. The CDR3 spans 16 residues. Trimming removed 4 bases from V and 1 base from J, with 14 bases in between. Per germline, CDR1 SEHNR and CDR2 FQNEAQ (reference sequence). The CDR3 DNA reads TGTGCCAGCAGCTCCAGTACACCCGCTTCCTACAATGAGCAGTTCTTC. This codes for CASSSSTPASYNEQFF.

CDR3 DNA sequence: TGTGCCAGCAGCTTAGATAGTAGTAGCTACAATGAGCAGTTCTTC. Amino acid sequence: CASSLDSSSYNEQFF. The V call is TRBV7-6, the J call TRBJ2-1; D remains ambiguous. Trimming pared 1 base from V and 3 bases from J, leaving 10 bases between. The CDR3 is 15 amino acids. Germline V gives CDR1 SGHVS, CDR2 FNYEAQ.

The chain couples TRBV1 to TRBJ1-2. TRBV1 is a listed pseudogene. The CDR3 is 16 amino acids. The CDR3 DNA reads TGCACCAGCAGAACCAGAGGTTTGTGCAAGACCTGTGGCTACACCTTC. Its translation: CTSRTRGLCKTCGYTF.

The chain employs TRBV18 and TRBJ2-5; D is possibly TRBD1 (6 bases). The CDR3 has 15 residues. V shed 3 bases and J shed 2 bases, with 13 bases lying between them. Germline V gene lookup returns CDR1 KGHSH and CDR2 LQKENI. CDR3: CASSPLSTGQETQYF. DNA of the CDR3: TGTGCCAGCTCACCTCTTTCCACAGGGCAAGAGACCCAGTACTTC.

A remark on this clone: Other DNA sequences in this specimen translate into the identical CDR3. Written as DNA, the CDR3 is TGTGCCAGTAGTATCCAGGGTAATAACTATGGCTACACCTTC. Translation gives CASSIQGNNYGYTF. The rearrangement links TRBV19 to TRBJ1-2, with TRBD1 as a possible D gene (5 bases). CDR1 and CDR2 (germline): LNHDA, SQIVND (reference sequence). V was shortened by 3 bases and J by 1 base, with 9 bases between the two germline ends. The CDR3 sequence is 14 residues long. Full variable domain (remainder filled in from reference TRBV19 and TRBJ1-2): DGGITQSPKYLFRKEGQNVTLSCEQNLNHDAMYWYRQDPGQGLRLIYYSQIVNDFQKGDIAEGYSVSREKKESFPLTVTSAQKNPTAFYLCASSIQGNNYGYTFGSGTRLTVV.

V is TRBV4-3 and J is TRBJ1-4, with D uncertain. Germline lookup yields CDR1 LGHNA and CDR2 YSLEER. The CDR3 length is 15 residues. With 3 bases removed from V and 0 bases from J, the gap between germline ends came to 8 bases. The CDR3 sequence: CASSQDRTTNEKLFF. The CDR3 DNA sequence: TGCGCCAGCAGCCAGGACCGAACAACTAATGAAAAACTGTTTTTT.